This T cell receptor beta chain was sequenced in a study of long-term antiretroviral therapy in people with HIV. With respect to this clone: Its antigen remains unknown.

Survey-level immunoSEQ v3.0 assays were run. The method was immunoSEQ multiplex PCR; TCRdb's version includes in-frame clones alone and lacks a portion of them. The sample comprises 25,000 to 30,000 clones, roughly 82% of which are singletons, and roughly 10% rests with the top ten. General study findings and limits: Pre-ART-expanded clones dominated the repertoire at all time points. Neither ART adherence, viral resistance nor therapy changes were documented. Diversity rose after ART but stayed below transplant donor controls.

This CDR3 contains 18 residues. Germline values: CDR1 PRHDT, CDR2 FYEKMQ (reference sequence). V was clipped by 5 bases and J by 2 bases; unmatched bases: 14. This chain connects TRBV13 to TRBJ2-5; 10 bases are a match to TRBD2. The clonotype originates from a man aged 18 to 29 with HIV. Sequencing used unsorted PBMCs, obtained 0.8 years before starting antiretroviral therapy. The CDR3 loop reads CASSLPGLAGALQETQYF. In nucleotides, the CDR3 is TGTGCCAGCAGCCTGCCCGGGCTAGCGGGGGCCCTTCAAGAGACCCAGTACTTC.